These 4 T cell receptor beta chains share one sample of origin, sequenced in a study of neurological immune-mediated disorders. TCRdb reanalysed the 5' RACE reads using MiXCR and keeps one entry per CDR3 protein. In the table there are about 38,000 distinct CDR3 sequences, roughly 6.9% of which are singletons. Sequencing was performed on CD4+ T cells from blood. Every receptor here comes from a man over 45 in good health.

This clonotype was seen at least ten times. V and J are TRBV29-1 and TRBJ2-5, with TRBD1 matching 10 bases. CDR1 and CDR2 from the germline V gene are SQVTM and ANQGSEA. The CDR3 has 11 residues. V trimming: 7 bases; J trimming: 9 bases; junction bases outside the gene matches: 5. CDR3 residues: CSARTGGSQYF. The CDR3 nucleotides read TGCAGCGCCAGGACAGGGGGGTCCCAGTACTTC.

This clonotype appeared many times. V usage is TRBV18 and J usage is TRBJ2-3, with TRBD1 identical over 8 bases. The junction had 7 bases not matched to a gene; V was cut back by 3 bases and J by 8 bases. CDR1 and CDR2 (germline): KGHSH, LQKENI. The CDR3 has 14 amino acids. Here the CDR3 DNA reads TGTGCCAGCTCACCGGCCGACAGGGGAGGTACGCAGTATTTT. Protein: CASSPADRGGTQYF.

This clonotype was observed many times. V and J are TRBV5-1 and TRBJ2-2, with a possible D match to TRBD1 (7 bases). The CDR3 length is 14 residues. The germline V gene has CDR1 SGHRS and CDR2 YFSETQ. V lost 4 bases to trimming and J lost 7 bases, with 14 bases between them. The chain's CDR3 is CASSQRQGGGELFF. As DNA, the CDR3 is TGCGCCAGCAGCCAACGACAGGGAGGCGGGGAGCTGTTTTTT.

Here the CDR3 reads CATSRASGTEGNEQFF. As DNA, the CDR3 is TGTGCCACCAGCAGAGCGAGCGGGACCGAGGGAAATGAGCAGTTCTTC. The rearrangement joins TRBV15 to TRBJ2-1; 7 bases are a match to TRBD2. V was pared by 1 base and J by 7 bases, with 10 bases of the junction left unmatched. This CDR3 has 16 amino acids. Germline values: CDR1 LNHNV, CDR2 YYDKDF (reference sequence).